This TCR beta chain was sequenced in a study of patients and donors after allogeneic stem cell transplantation. This clonotype was picked up a small number of times. One entry per CDR3 protein, called by TCRdb with MiXCR from the RT-PCR reads. The data contain around 70,000 distinct CDR3 sequences, less than 30% of them singletons. Input material: blood, either unsorted or a sorted T cell fraction (not recorded which). The origin of this receptor is a human donor who was either an allogeneic HSCT recipient or a stem cell or donor lymphocyte infusion donor (not recorded which). It is not recorded whose cells these are; they may come from a transplant donor.

DNA for the CDR3: TGTGCTAGTGGTTTGGTGGCAGTCAAGGAGAACACTGAAGCTTTCTTT. It specifies CASGLVAVKENTEAFF. V usage is TRBV12-5 and J usage is TRBJ1-1; the D is unclear. Trimming removed 0 bases at V and 1 base at J, with 12 bases between. The CDR3 is made up of 16 amino acids. CDR1 and CDR2 (germline): LGHNT, FRNRAP.